The clone carrying this T cell receptor (beta chain) appeared once. Its target is unknown. The entry originates in a study of radiation and T cells in renal cell carcinoma. Some clones are missing from TCRdb's copy, which holds only in-frame ones; the method was immunoSEQ multiplex PCR. The table includes 150,000 or so clones, about 87% detected once. Regarding time point: blood 4 weeks post-SBRT, at nephrectomy. Noted treatment: 15 Gy SBRT to primary tumor, nephrectomy 4 weeks later. After SBRT, blood was collected at 2 and 4 weeks, plus baseline. This CDR3 is 14 amino acids long. The germline V gene has CDR1 MNHEY and CDR2 SVGAGI. Trimming removed 0 bases at V and 3 bases at J, with 9 bases between. General observations from the study: Top tumor clonotypes rose in blood 2 weeks post-radiation, then contracted.

The chain links TRBV6-5 to TRBJ2-7; no clear D. The specimen comprised blood, sampled from a patient whose treatment included radiotherapy and nephrectomy. The source of this sequence is a woman in her fifties or sixties with renal cell carcinoma. The CDR3 bases are TGTGCCAGCAGTTACTCGGGTAAGGGCTACGAGCAGTACTTC. This sequence encodes CASSYSGKGYEQYF.